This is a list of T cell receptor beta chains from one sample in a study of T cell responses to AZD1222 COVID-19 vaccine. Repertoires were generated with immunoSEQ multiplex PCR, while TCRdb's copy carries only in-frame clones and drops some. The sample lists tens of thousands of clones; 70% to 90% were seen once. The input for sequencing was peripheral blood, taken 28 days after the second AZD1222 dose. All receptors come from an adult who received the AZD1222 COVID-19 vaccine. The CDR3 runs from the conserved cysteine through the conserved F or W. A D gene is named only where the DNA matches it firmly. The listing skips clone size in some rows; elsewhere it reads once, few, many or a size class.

CDR3nt: TGTGCCAGCAGCTTCGGGACAGAGAACACTGAAGCTTTCTTT
CDR3aa: CASSFGTENTEAFF
v_gene: TRBV13
j_gene: TRBJ1-1
abundance: -
d_gene: TRBD1

CDR3nt: TGTGCCAGAAGCCTTCGTTGGGTTAACCCTGAAAAACTGTTTTTT
CDR3aa: CARSLRWVNPEKLFF
v_gene: TRBV5-3
j_gene: TRBJ1-4
abundance: -
d_gene: -

CDR3nt: TGTGCCAGCAGTACAGGGGGTACCGATCGCTACACCTTC
CDR3aa: CASSTGGTDRYTF
v_gene: TRBV6-5
j_gene: TRBJ1-2
abundance: -
d_gene: TRBD1

CDR3nt: TGTGCCAGCAGTTATCACAGTGGAGGCTACACCTTC
CDR3aa: CASSYHSGGYTF
v_gene: TRBV7-9
j_gene: TRBJ1-2
abundance: few
d_gene: -

CDR3nt: TGTGCCAGCAGCCAAGGTCCTAGCGGGTCCTACGAGCAGTACTTC
CDR3aa: CASSQGPSGSYEQYF
v_gene: TRBV14
j_gene: TRBJ2-7
abundance: medium-sized
d_gene: TRBD2

CDR3nt: TGTGCCATCAGTGAACAGCCAGATACGCAGTATTTT
CDR3aa: CAISEQPDTQYF
v_gene: TRBV10-3
j_gene: TRBJ2-3
abundance: -
d_gene: -

CDR3nt: TGTGCCAGCAGTACTACTAGCGGGAGGGTCTACAATGAGCAGTTCTTC
CDR3aa: CASSTTSGRVYNEQFF
v_gene: TRBV27
j_gene: TRBJ2-1
abundance: -
d_gene: TRBD2

CDR3nt: TGTGCCAGCAGCCAGACACCTAAGAACACTGAAGCTTTCTTT
CDR3aa: CASSQTPKNTEAFF
v_gene: TRBV4-2
j_gene: TRBJ1-1
abundance: -
d_gene: -

CDR3nt: TGTGCCAGCAGCCAAGGGGCATCGTCCTCTGGAAACACCATATATTTT
CDR3aa: CASSQGASSSGNTIYF
v_gene: TRBV3-1/TRBV3-2
j_gene: TRBJ1-3
abundance: -
d_gene: -

CDR3nt: TGTGCCAGTAGAGGAGGGGGCAAGGACACTGAAGCTTTCTTT
CDR3aa: CASRGGGKDTEAFF
v_gene: TRBV19
j_gene: TRBJ1-1
abundance: -
d_gene: TRBD1

CDR3nt: TGTGCCAGTGGGGGGCAGCTGGAAGATTCACCCCTCCACTTT
CDR3aa: CASGGQLEDSPLHF
v_gene: TRBV19
j_gene: TRBJ1-6
abundance: -
d_gene: -

CDR3nt: TGTGCCAGCAGCTTAGATCTGAGGGTAGCGGGAATCACAGATACGCAGTATTTT
CDR3aa: CASSLDLRVAGITDTQYF
v_gene: TRBV13
j_gene: TRBJ2-3
abundance: -
d_gene: TRBD2

CDR3nt: TGTGCCAGCAGTTTCGGGCAGCCCAGGGAATACACCTTC
CDR3aa: CASSFGQPREYTF
v_gene: TRBV12-3/TRBV12-4
j_gene: TRBJ1-2
abundance: -
d_gene: -

CDR3nt: TGTGCCAGCAGTTTATCGGGGGGGACTGAAGCTTTCTTT
CDR3aa: CASSLSGGTEAFF
v_gene: TRBV27
j_gene: TRBJ1-1
abundance: once
d_gene: -

CDR3nt: TGTGCCAGCAGCCTAGACGGACTCTACGAGCAGTACTTC
CDR3aa: CASSLDGLYEQYF
v_gene: TRBV6-5
j_gene: TRBJ2-7
abundance: many
d_gene: -

CDR3nt: TGTGCCAGCAGTTTATCTCCGACAGGGGGCAATCAGCCCCAGCATTTT
CDR3aa: CASSLSPTGGNQPQHF
v_gene: TRBV27
j_gene: TRBJ1-5
abundance: -
d_gene: TRBD1

CDR3nt: TGTGCCAGCAGCCCTTGGACAGGGGCGAACTCTGGAAACACCATATATTTT
CDR3aa: CASSPWTGANSGNTIYF
v_gene: TRBV9
j_gene: TRBJ1-3
abundance: -
d_gene: TRBD1

CDR3nt: TGTGCCAGCTCACCACTTTACAATCAGCCCCAGCATTTT
CDR3aa: CASSPLYNQPQHF
v_gene: TRBV18
j_gene: TRBJ1-5
abundance: -
d_gene: -

CDR3nt: TGTGCCAGCAGCTTTGGGGGAGGCCGTAATGAAAAACTGTTTTTT
CDR3aa: CASSFGGGRNEKLFF
v_gene: TRBV5-5
j_gene: TRBJ1-4
abundance: -
d_gene: -

CDR3nt: TGCGCCAGCAGCCAAACTAGCGGCACAGATACGCAGTATTTT
CDR3aa: CASSQTSGTDTQYF
v_gene: TRBV5-1
j_gene: TRBJ2-3
abundance: -
d_gene: TRBD2

CDR3nt: TGTGCCAGTAGTATAGATCGACGGGACAGGGGGGACTATGGCTACACCTTC
CDR3aa: CASSIDRRDRGDYGYTF
v_gene: TRBV19
j_gene: TRBJ1-2
abundance: -
d_gene: TRBD1

CDR3nt: TGTGCCTGGAGGGAAGGGCCGAACACTGAAGCTTTCTTT
CDR3aa: CAWREGPNTEAFF
v_gene: TRBV30
j_gene: TRBJ1-1
abundance: -
d_gene: -

CDR3nt: TGTGCCAGCAGTCCCGGTAGGGGCCAAATAAACACCATATATTTT
CDR3aa: CASSPGRGQINTIYF
v_gene: TRBV25-1
j_gene: TRBJ1-3
abundance: -
d_gene: -

CDR3nt: TGCGCCAGCAGCCCGGACAGCTTGTATGGCTACACCTTC
CDR3aa: CASSPDSLYGYTF
v_gene: TRBV5-1
j_gene: TRBJ1-2
abundance: -
d_gene: -

CDR3nt: TGCGCCAGCAGCTTTTCGTCAGGAAAGAATGGCTACACCTTC
CDR3aa: CASSFSSGKNGYTF
v_gene: TRBV5-1
j_gene: TRBJ1-2
abundance: -
d_gene: -

CDR3nt: TGTGCCAGCGGTTCGCTCGGGGGGGGTGGTTCACCCCTCCACTTT
CDR3aa: CASGSLGGGGSPLHF
v_gene: TRBV7-2
j_gene: TRBJ1-6
abundance: -
d_gene: -

CDR3nt: TGTGCCAGCGAGAGGGGCGAGCCCAGCTACGAGCAGTACTTC
CDR3aa: CASERGEPSYEQYF
v_gene: TRBV9
j_gene: TRBJ2-7
abundance: -
d_gene: -

CDR3nt: TGTGCCAGCAGTCGGACGGGGGGTATTAATGACACCTTC
CDR3aa: CASSRTGGINDTF
v_gene: TRBV12-3/TRBV12-4
j_gene: TRBJ1-2
abundance: -
d_gene: -

CDR3nt: TGTGCCACCAGCAGAGATCTGGGACAGAGCGGCAATCAGCCCCAGCATTTT
CDR3aa: CATSRDLGQSGNQPQHF
v_gene: TRBV15
j_gene: TRBJ1-5
abundance: few
d_gene: TRBD1